This record covers a single TCR beta chain. Here immunoSEQ multiplex PCR was the method, and the copy in TCRdb shows in-frame clones only, minus some. Of about 31,000 clones in the sample, 75% to 95% are singletons; the top ten hold about 8.6%. The sample comes from a study of PD-1 and CTLA-4 blockade in melanoma. In germline, CDR1 is GTSNPN, CDR2 SVGIG (reference sequence). The CDR3 is made up of 15 amino acids. The ends were cut back, 2 bases at V and 1 base at J, with 11 bases in the middle. The chain couples TRBV30 to TRBJ1-4; D is possibly TRBD1 (5 bases). This sequence originates from a human donor with melanoma. Sequenced here: CD8+ T cells from peripheral blood, sampled from a patient given anti-PD-1 treatment. CDR3 in DNA: TGTGCCTGGAGTTTAGGGGTTGGAACTAATGAAAAACTGTTTTTT. Protein: CAWSLGVGTNEKLFF.